Listed below are T cell receptor beta chains from one sample, sequenced in a study of cytomegalovirus exposure and HLA in healthy donors. The repertoire was sequenced with immunoSEQ multiplex PCR; TCRdb's copy has only in-frame clones and lacks some. This sample has fewer than 200,000 clones; 70% to 90% occur once, and the top ten carry approximately 0.85%. Sequencing was performed on PBMCs. These receptors originate from a woman aged 25-40 years in good health and CMV-seronegative. Both conserved end residues are part of each CDR3. The D gene is left open where the match is weak. Clone size is shown for a subset of rows, as once, few, many or a class of expanded clone.

clone size,J gene,D gene,V gene,CDR3 protein,CDR3 DNA
once,TRBJ2-3,TRBD2,TRBV9,CASSAGLASTPTTDTQYF,TGTGCCAGCAGCGCCGGACTAGCGAGTACCCCCACCACAGATACGCAGTATTTT
NA,TRBJ2-3,TRBD2,TRBV11-2,CASKLRLASDTQYF,TGTGCCAGCAAATTGAGACTAGCCTCAGATACGCAGTATTTT
once,TRBJ1-4,NA,TRBV19,CASSMQGGDEKLFF,TGTGCCAGTAGTATGCAAGGAGGGGACGAAAAACTGTTTTTT
few,TRBJ1-5,NA,TRBV2,CASSETLDQHF,TGTGCCAGCAGTGAAACTTTAGATCAGCATTTT
NA,TRBJ1-5,NA,TRBV21-1,CASSKAFFGQKNSNQPQHF,TGTGCCAGCAGCAAAGCCTTTTTCGGACAGAAAAATAGCAATCAGCCCCAGCATTTT
NA,TRBJ1-5,NA,TRBV4-1,CASSLVGGGNQPQHF,TGCGCCAGCAGCCTGGTGGGGGGAGGGAATCAGCCCCAGCATTTT
NA,TRBJ2-3,NA,TRBV10-2,CASSEDTRFTQPQYF,TGCGCCAGCAGTGAAGACACAAGGTTTACTCAGCCCCAGTATTTT
NA,TRBJ2-3,TRBD2,TRBV4-3,CASSQLAGGPDTDTQYF,TGCGCCAGCAGCCAACTAGCGGGGGGGCCTGACACAGATACGCAGTATTTT
few,TRBJ2-5,TRBD2,TRBV5-1,CASSSGLAGYQETQYF,TGCGCCAGCAGCTCCGGACTAGCGGGTTACCAAGAGACCCAGTACTTC
NA,TRBJ2-7,TRBD2,TRBV7-8,CASSPLAGGSYEQYF,TGTGCCAGCAGCCCACTAGCGGGAGGCTCTTACGAGCAGTACTTC
NA,TRBJ2-3,NA,TRBV5-1,CASSFNTDTQYF,TGCGCCAGCAGCTTTAACACAGATACGCAGTATTTT
NA,TRBJ2-3,TRBD2,TRBV6-4,CASSDSAGGGADTQYF,TGTGCCAGCAGTGACTCCGCGGGGGGGGGCGCAGATACGCAGTATTTT
NA,TRBJ2-7,TRBD1,TRBV28,CASSSGRDRVLF,TGTGCCAGCAGTTCCGGTCGGGACAGGGTCCTTTTC
NA,TRBJ1-5,NA,TRBV2,CASRLSDTNNQPQHF,TGTGCCAGCAGACTGTCGGACACCAACAATCAGCCCCAGCATTTT